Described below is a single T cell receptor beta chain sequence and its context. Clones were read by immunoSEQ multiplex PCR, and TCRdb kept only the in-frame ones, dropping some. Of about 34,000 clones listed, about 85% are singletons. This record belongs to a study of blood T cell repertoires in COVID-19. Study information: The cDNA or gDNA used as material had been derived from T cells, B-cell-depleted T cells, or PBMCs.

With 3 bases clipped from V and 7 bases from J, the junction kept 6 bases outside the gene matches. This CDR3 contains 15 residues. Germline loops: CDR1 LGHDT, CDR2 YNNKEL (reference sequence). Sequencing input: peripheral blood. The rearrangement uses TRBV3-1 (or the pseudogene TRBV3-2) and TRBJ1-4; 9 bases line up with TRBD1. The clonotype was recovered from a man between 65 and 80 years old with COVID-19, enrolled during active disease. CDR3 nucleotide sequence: TGTGCCAGCAGCCACTTCCGGGACAGGGTTGAAAAACTGTTTTTT. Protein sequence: CASSHFRDRVEKLFF.